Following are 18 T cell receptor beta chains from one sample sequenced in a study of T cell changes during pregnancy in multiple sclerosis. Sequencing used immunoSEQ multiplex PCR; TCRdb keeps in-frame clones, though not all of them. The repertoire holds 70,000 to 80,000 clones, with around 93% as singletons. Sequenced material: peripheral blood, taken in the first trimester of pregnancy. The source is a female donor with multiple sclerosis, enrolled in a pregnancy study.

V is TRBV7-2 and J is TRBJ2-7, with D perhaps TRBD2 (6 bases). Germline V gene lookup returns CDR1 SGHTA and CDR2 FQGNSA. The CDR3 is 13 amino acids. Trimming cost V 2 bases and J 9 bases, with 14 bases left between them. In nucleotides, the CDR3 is TGTGCCAGCAGCTTAACGGGACTGGCCGGGCAGTACTTC. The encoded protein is CASSLTGLAGQYF.

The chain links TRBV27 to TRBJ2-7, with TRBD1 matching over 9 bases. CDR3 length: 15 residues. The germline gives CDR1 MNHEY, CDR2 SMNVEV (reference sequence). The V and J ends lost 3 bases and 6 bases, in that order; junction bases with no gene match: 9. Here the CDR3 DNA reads TGTGCCAGCAGTTTCATGGGGACAGGGAAAGGCGAGCAGTACTTC. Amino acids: CASSFMGTGKGEQYF.

DNA for the CDR3: TGTGCCAGCTCACCACGTCCTCACAGTCCGGAGACCCAGTACTTC. This translates into CASSPRPHSPETQYF. V usage is TRBV18 and J usage is TRBJ2-5; D ambiguous. Germline CDR1 and CDR2: KGHSH and LQKENI. Trimming stripped 1 base from V and 5 bases from J, with 14 bases between. The CDR3 is made up of 15 amino acids.

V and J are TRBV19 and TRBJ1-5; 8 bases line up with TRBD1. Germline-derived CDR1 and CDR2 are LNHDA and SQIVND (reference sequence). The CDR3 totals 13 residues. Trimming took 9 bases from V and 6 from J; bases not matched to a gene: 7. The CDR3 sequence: CASDRGPRQPQHF. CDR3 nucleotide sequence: TGTGCCAGCGACAGGGGTCCGCGTCAGCCCCAGCATTTT.

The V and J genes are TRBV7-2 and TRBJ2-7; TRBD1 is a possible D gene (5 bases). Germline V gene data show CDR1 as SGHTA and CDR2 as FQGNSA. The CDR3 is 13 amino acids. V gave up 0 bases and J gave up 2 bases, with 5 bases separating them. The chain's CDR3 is CASSLAGPYEQYF. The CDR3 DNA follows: TGTGCCAGCAGCTTAGCGGGGCCCTACGAGCAGTACTTC.

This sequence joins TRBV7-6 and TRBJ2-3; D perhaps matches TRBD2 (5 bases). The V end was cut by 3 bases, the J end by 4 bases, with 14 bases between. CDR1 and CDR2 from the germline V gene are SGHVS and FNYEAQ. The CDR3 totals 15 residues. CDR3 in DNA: TGTGCCAGCAGCTTGGGCCCAAGCGGCGCAGATACGCAGTATTTT. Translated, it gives CASSLGPSGADTQYF.

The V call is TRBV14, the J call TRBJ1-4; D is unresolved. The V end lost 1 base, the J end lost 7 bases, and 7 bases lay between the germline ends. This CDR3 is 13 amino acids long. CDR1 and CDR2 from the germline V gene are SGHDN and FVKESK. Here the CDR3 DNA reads TGTGCCAGCAGCCAAGTGCCGGGTGAAAAACTGTTTTTT. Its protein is CASSQVPGEKLFF.

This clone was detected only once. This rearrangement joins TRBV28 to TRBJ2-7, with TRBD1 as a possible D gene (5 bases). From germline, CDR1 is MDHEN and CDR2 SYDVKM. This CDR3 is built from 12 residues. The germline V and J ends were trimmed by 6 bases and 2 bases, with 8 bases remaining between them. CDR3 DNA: TGTGCCAGCAGAGGGGATGCCTACGAGCAGTACTTC. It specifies CASRGDAYEQYF. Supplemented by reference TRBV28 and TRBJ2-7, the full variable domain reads DVKVTQSSRYLVKRTGEKVFLECVQDMDHENMFWYRQDPGLGLRLIYFSYDVKMKEKGDIPEGYSVSREKKERFSLILESASTNQTSMYLCASRGDAYEQYFGPGTRLTVT.

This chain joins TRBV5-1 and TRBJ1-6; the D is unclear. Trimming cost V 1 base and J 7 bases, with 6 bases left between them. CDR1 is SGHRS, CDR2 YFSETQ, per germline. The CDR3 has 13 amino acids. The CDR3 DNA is TGCGCCAGCAGCTTGCGGGAGAATTCACCCCTCCACTTT. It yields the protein CASSLRENSPLHF.

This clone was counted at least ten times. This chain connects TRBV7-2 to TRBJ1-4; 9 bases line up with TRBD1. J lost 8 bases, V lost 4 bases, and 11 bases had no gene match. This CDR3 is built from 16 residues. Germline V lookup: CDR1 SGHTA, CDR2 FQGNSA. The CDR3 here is CASSSYRGQGREKLFF. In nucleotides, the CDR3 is TGTGCCAGCAGCTCCTACCGGGGACAGGGACGCGAAAAACTGTTTTTT. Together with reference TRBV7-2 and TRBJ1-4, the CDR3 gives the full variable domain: GAGVSQSPSNKVTEKGKDVELRCDPISGHTALYWYRQSLGQGLEFLIYFQGNSAPDKSGLPSDRFSAERTGGSVSTLTIQRTQQEDSAVYLCASSSYRGQGREKLFFGSGTQLSVL.

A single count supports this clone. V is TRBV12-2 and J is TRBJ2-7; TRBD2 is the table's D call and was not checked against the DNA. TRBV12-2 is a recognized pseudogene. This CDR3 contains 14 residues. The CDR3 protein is CASRLGLGTYEQYF. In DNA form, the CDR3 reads TGTGCAAGTCGCCTGGGACTAGGGACCTACGAGCAGTACTTC.

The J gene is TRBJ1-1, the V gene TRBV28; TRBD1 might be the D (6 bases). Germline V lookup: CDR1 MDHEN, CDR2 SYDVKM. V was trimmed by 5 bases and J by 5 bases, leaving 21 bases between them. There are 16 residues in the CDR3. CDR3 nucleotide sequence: TGTGCCAGCAGTCTAATACAGGGAGCCCCGGGGACTGAAGCTTTCTTT. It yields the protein CASSLIQGAPGTEAFF.

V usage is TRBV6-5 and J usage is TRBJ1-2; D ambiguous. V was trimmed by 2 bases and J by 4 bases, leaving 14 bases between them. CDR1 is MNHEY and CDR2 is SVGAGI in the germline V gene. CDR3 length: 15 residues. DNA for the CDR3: TGTGCCAGCAGTTACGCGGACGGACTCCCCTATGGCTACACCTTC. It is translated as CASSYADGLPYGYTF.

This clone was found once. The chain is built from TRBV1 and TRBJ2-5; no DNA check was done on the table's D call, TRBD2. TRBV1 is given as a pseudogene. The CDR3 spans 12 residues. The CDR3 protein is CTSRGSKETQYF. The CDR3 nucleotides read TGCACCAGCCGGGGATCCAAAGAGACCCAGTACTTC.

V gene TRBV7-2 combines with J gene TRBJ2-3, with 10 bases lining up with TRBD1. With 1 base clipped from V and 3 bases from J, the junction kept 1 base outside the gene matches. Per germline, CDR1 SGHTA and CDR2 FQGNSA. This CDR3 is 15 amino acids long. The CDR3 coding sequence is TGTGCCAGCAGCTTAGAGGGACAGGGGACAGATACGCAGTATTTT. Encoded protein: CASSLEGQGTDTQYF.

CDR3 in amino acids: CASSGGNRGPYEQYF. The CDR3, as DNA: TGTGCCAGCAGTGGGGGGAACAGGGGGCCCTACGAGCAGTACTTC. The rearrangement joins TRBV25-1 to TRBJ2-7; 9 positions agree with TRBD1. This CDR3 region has 15 residues. Losses at the gene ends were 4 bases for V and 2 bases for J; bases not matched to a gene: 6. Germline V gene lookup returns CDR1 MGHDK and CDR2 SYGVNS.

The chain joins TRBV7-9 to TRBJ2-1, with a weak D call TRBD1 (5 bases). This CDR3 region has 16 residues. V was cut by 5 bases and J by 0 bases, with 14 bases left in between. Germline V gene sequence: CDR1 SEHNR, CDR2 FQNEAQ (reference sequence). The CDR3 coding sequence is TGTGCCAGCAGCCATCCTGACAGAAGCTCCTACAATGAGCAGTTCTTC. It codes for CASSHPDRSSYNEQFF.

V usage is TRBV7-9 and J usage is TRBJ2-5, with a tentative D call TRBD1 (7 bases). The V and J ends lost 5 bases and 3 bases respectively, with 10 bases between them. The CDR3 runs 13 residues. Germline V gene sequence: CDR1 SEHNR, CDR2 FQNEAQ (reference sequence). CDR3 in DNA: TGTGCCAGCAGCCCCAGGGGGGAAGAGACCCAGTACTTC. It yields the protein CASSPRGEETQYF.